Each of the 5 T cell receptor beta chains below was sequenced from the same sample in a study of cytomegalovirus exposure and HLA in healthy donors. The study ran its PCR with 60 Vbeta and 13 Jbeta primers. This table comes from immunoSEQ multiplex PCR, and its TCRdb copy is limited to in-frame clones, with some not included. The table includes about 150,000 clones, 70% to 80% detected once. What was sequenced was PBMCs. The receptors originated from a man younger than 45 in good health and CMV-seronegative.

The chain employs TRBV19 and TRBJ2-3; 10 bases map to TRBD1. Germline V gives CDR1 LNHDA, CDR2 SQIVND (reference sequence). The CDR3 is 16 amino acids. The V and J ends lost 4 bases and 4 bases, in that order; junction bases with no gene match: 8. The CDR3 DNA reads TGTGCCAGTAGTAAGTCCGGGACAGGGGTTTCAGATACGCAGTATTTT. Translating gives CASSKSGTGVSDTQYF. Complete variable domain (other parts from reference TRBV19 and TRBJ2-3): DGGITQSPKYLFRKEGQNVTLSCEQNLNHDAMYWYRQDPGQGLRLIYYSQIVNDFQKGDIAEGYSVSREKKESFPLTVTSAQKNPTAFYLCASSKSGTGVSDTQYFGPGTRLTVL.

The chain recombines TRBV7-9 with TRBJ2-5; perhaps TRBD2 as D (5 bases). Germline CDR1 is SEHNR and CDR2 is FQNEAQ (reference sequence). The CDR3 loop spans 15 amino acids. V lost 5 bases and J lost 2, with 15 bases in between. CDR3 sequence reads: CASSPRRLDQETQYF. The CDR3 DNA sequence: TGTGCCAGCAGCCCCCGGAGGCTTGATCAAGAGACCCAGTACTTC.

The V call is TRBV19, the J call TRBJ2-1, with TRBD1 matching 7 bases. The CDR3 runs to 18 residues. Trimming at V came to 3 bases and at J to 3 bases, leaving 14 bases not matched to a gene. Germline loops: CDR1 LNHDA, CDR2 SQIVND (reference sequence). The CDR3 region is CASSIGVRGQTYYNEQFF. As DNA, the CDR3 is TGTGCCAGTAGTATTGGTGTTAGGGGGCAGACCTACTACAATGAGCAGTTCTTC.

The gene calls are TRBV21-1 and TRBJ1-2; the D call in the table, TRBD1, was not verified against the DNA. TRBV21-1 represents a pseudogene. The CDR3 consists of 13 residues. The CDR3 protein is CASSKTWPRGYTF. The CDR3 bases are TGTGCCAGCAGCAAAACCTGGCCTCGAGGCTACACCTTC.

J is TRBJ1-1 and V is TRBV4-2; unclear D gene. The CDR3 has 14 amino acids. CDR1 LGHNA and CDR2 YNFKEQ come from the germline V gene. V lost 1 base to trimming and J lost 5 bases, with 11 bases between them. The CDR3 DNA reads TGTGCCAGCAGCCAAGTGATGGGCATGACTGAAGCTTTCTTT. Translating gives CASSQVMGMTEAFF.